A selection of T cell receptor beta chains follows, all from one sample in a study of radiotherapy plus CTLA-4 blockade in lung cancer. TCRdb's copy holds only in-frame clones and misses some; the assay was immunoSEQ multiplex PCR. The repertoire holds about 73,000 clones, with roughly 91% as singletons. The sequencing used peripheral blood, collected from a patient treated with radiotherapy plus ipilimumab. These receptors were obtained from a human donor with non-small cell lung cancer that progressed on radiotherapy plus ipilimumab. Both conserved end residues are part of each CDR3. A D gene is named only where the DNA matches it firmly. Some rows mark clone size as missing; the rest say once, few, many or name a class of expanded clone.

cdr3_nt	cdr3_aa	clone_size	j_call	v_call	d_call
TGTGCCAGCAGCGAGCAGACAGGGCCTCCGTCCCTTGGTTCTGGAAACACCATATATTTT	CASSEQTGPPSLGSGNTIYF	-	TRBJ1-3	TRBV9	TRBD1
TGTGCCTGGAGAGAGGAGGGGGAGCTGTTTTTT	CAWREEGELFF	-	TRBJ2-2	TRBV30	-
TGTGCCAGCAGCTTATTTCGAGGAGGTCAAGAGACCCAGTACTTC	CASSLFRGGQETQYF	-	TRBJ2-5	TRBV7-9	-
TGTGCCAGCAGCGTACGGGAGCGGGATACGCAGTATTTT	CASSVRERDTQYF	-	TRBJ2-3	TRBV9	-
TGTGCCAGTAGTGCCCAGGGTCCCGAGCAGTACTTC	CASSAQGPEQYF	-	TRBJ2-7	TRBV19	-
TGTGCCAGCAGGGCTAGGGAAGTCAGCACTGAAGCTTTCTTT	CASRAREVSTEAFF	few	TRBJ1-1	TRBV6-1	-
TGCGCCAGCAGCTTGTCTCGGACAGGGGGCCGAGCGGGTCTAAGCCAAGAGACCCAGTACTTC	CASSLSRTGGRAGLSQETQYF	-	TRBJ2-5	TRBV5-1	TRBD1
TGTGCCAGCAGCGTATCTGGTACGTTCAATGAGCAGTTCTTC	CASSVSGTFNEQFF	-	TRBJ2-1	TRBV9	-
TGTGCCAGCAGTATAGCGGGAGCGGAGGAGACCCAGTACTTC	CASSIAGAEETQYF	-	TRBJ2-5	TRBV5-4	TRBD2
TGTGCCAGCAGCTCCAGGGTAATGGATGAAAAACTGTTTTTT	CASSSRVMDEKLFF	-	TRBJ1-4	TRBV27	-
TGTGCCAGCAACACCGGGGGGGACAGGGGATACGAGCAGTACTTC	CASNTGGDRGYEQYF	once	TRBJ2-7	TRBV7-8	TRBD1
TGCGCCAGCAGGCGGGAATTGGCGGGACTAGCGGGGGCAGATACGCAGTATTTT	CASRRELAGLAGADTQYF	-	TRBJ2-3	TRBV5-1	TRBD2
TGTGCCAGCAGTTCGCCGGCGGGAAACAATGAGCAGTTCTTC	CASSSPAGNNEQFF	-	TRBJ2-1	TRBV28	-
TGCGCCAGCAGCTTTACGGTGGGTTTTAGCTCCTACAATGAGCAGTTCTTC	CASSFTVGFSSYNEQFF	-	TRBJ2-1	TRBV5-1	-
TGTGCCAGCTCCGGGACAGGGGCGCGAGGTGAAGCTTTCTTT	CASSGTGARGEAFF	-	TRBJ1-1	TRBV7-9	TRBD1
TGTGCCATCAACGGGGACACCGGGGAGCTGTTTTTT	CAINGDTGELFF	once	TRBJ2-2	TRBV10-3	-
TGTGCCAGCAGCAAGGGTGGACAGGGCAACGACGAGCAGTACTTC	CASSKGGQGNDEQYF	-	TRBJ2-7	TRBV21-1	-
TGCGCCAGCAGCTTAACAGGGGGCGAGGCAGGGAACACTGAAGCTTTCTTT	CASSLTGGEAGNTEAFF	-	TRBJ1-1	TRBV5-1	TRBD1
TGTGCCAGCAGCCTCGGTGGAGGAAGAGAAAAACTGTTTTTT	CASSLGGGREKLFF	-	TRBJ1-4	TRBV11-2	-
TGTGCCAGCTCACCGGACAGGTCTAGTCAGCCCCAGCATTTT	CASSPDRSSQPQHF	-	TRBJ1-5	TRBV18	TRBD1
TGTGCCAGCAGCTTGGGTGGACAGGGTCTAAGTGAAGCTTTCTTT	CASSLGGQGLSEAFF	-	TRBJ1-1	TRBV5-4	TRBD1
TGTGCCAGCAGTGCCCGGGTTCAAGGGGAGCAGTTCTTC	CASSARVQGEQFF	-	TRBJ2-1	TRBV2	-
TGTGCCAGCAGTTCTAATCCGGACAGGCGGGGTGGCTACACCTTC	CASSSNPDRRGGYTF	-	TRBJ1-2	TRBV27	TRBD1
TGCGCCAGCAGCCAAGGTGAGGGTTGGGACACCGGGGAGCTGTTTTTT	CASSQGEGWDTGELFF	-	TRBJ2-2	TRBV4-1	-
TGTGCCAGCCGTGTACAGATCAACACCGGGGAGCTGTTTTTT	CASRVQINTGELFF	few	TRBJ2-2	TRBV6-6	-
TGTGCCAGCAGTAGACAGACCACAGATACGCAGTATTTT	CASSRQTTDTQYF	-	TRBJ2-3	TRBV6-6	-
TGTGCCAGTAGCCTACAGGGAAGCAATCAGCCCCAGCATTTT	CASSLQGSNQPQHF	-	TRBJ1-5	TRBV19	-
TGTGCCAGCAGTAAAGCGGGCCAGGGTGAAGCTTTCTTT	CASSKAGQGEAFF	-	TRBJ1-1	TRBV7-2	-
TGTGCCAGCAGCCTCCACGTTGGGGCCTCAGGGGGCCTTGAAGCTTTCTTT	CASSLHVGASGGLEAFF	-	TRBJ1-1	TRBV7-8	TRBD1
TGTGCCTGGAGTGTAGCGGGAGATAGGCAGTTCTTC	CAWSVAGDRQFF	-	TRBJ2-1	TRBV30	TRBD2
TGTGCCAGCAGAGACAGATTCTTGAACACCGGGGAGCTGTTTTTT	CASRDRFLNTGELFF	-	TRBJ2-2	TRBV7-9	-
TGTGCCAGCAGCCTTGGGACACCCCTTACATGGTTCTTC	CASSLGTPLTWFF	-	TRBJ1-2	TRBV4-2	-
TGCGCCAGCAGCCAAGATACAGGGGAGTATGGCTACACCTTC	CASSQDTGEYGYTF	-	TRBJ1-2	TRBV4-1	TRBD1
TGCAGTGCTAGAGTGCAAGAGACCCAGTACTTC	CSARVQETQYF	-	TRBJ2-5	TRBV20-1	-
TGTGCCAGCACCCCTGGCGTCGGCTCCTACAATGAGCAGTTCTTC	CASTPGVGSYNEQFF	few	TRBJ2-1	TRBV6-1	-
TGTGCCAGCAGCTATCGGACAGGAGGTGGAAACACCATATATTTT	CASSYRTGGGNTIYF	-	TRBJ1-3	TRBV11-1	TRBD1
TGCGCCAGCAGCCAAGATATAGCTAGCCGGGAGCTGTTTTTT	CASSQDIASRELFF	-	TRBJ2-2	TRBV4-1	-
TGTGCCAGCAGCCAAGCTGGACAGGGACCTTACGAGCAGTACTTC	CASSQAGQGPYEQYF	-	TRBJ2-7	TRBV14	TRBD1
TGTGCCAGCAGCTTTGGGAGCGGGAGTTGGCAAGAGACCCAGTACTTC	CASSFGSGSWQETQYF	-	TRBJ2-5	TRBV7-9	TRBD2
TGTGCCAGCAGTGCGTCGGGATCCTACGAGCAGTACTTC	CASSASGSYEQYF	once	TRBJ2-7	TRBV27	-
TGTGCCAGCAGCCCGAGTTTTTCTACCCAGCCCCAGCATTTT	CASSPSFSTQPQHF	few	TRBJ1-5	TRBV7-6	-
TGTGCCAGCAGCTTGACGGGGGGTGATGAGCAGTTCTTC	CASSLTGGDEQFF	-	TRBJ2-1	TRBV5-4	TRBD2
TGTGCCACCAGCGGACTAGCGGGAGGGAAACTTTACAATGAGCAGTTCTTC	CATSGLAGGKLYNEQFF	-	TRBJ2-1	TRBV15	TRBD2
TGTGCCACCAGCAGAGATGGGAACACTGAAGCTTTCTTT	CATSRDGNTEAFF	-	TRBJ1-1	TRBV15	-
TGCGCCAGCAGTGACGGACCCTACGAGCAGTACTTC	CASSDGPYEQYF	few	TRBJ2-7	TRBV10-1	-
TGTGCCACCAGCAGAGGAGGGGTTGATCGGCCCCAGCATTTT	CATSRGGVDRPQHF	-	TRBJ1-5	TRBV15	-
TGTGCCAGCAGCTTGGACAGGGGGTCCTACAATGAGCAGTTCTTC	CASSLDRGSYNEQFF	-	TRBJ2-1	TRBV5-4	TRBD1
TGCGCCAGCAGCCAGAGGACTAGCGCCAGCTCCTACAATGAGCAGTTCTTC	CASSQRTSASSYNEQFF	-	TRBJ2-1	TRBV5-1	TRBD2
TGTGCCAGCAGTGCGGCGGGAGGACCAGGCTACGAGCAGTACTTC	CASSAAGGPGYEQYF	-	TRBJ2-7	TRBV6-1	TRBD2